These 6 T cell receptor beta chains share one sample of origin, sequenced in a study of cytomegalovirus exposure and HLA in healthy donors. The study ran its PCR with 60 Vbeta and 13 Jbeta primers. TCRdb's copy holds only in-frame clones and misses some; the assay was immunoSEQ multiplex PCR. The table has about 170,000 clones, more than 80% seen once. Source material: PBMCs. The receptors were sampled from a woman in her late teens or twenties in good health and CMV-seronegative.

The chain joins TRBV6-5 to TRBJ2-3; D is unclear. Deletions cut 2 bases from V and 6 bases from J, with 12 bases between. This CDR3 contains 14 residues. CDR1 and CDR2 from the germline V gene are MNHEY and SVGAGI. DNA for the CDR3: TGTGCCAGCAGTTACACTCCATCGGTGGATACGCAGTATTTT. It yields the protein CASSYTPSVDTQYF.

The rearrangement uses TRBV5-1 and TRBJ2-4, with 8 bases that match TRBD2. Germline loops: CDR1 SGHRS, CDR2 YFSETQ. This CDR3 is 15 amino acids long. V gave up 6 bases and J gave up 4 bases; unmatched junction bases: 9. This CDR3 is CASTFSGGGKNIQYF. In DNA form, the CDR3 reads TGCGCCAGCACCTTCTCGGGGGGGGGAAAAAACATTCAGTACTTC.

The rearrangement uses TRBV14 and TRBJ2-5; D possibly corresponds to TRBD2 (5 bases). Germline V gene sequence: CDR1 SGHDN, CDR2 FVKESK. Between the trimmed V and J ends, which lost 4 bases and 1 base, there was a span of 13 bases. The CDR3 extends over 15 amino acids. The CDR3 bases are TGTGCCAGCAGCCCCTATCGGGGAAGCCAAGAGACCCAGTACTTC. This translates into CASSPYRGSQETQYF.

This chain connects TRBV2 to TRBJ2-7; the match to TRBD1 covers 10 bases. V dropped 7 bases and J dropped 6; count of bases not matched to a gene: 15. This CDR3 has 16 amino acids. In germline, CDR1 is SNHLY, CDR2 FYNNEI. The CDR3 nucleotides read TGTGCCAGCACCTTTCGGGGGGACAGGGGAATCAGCGAGCAGTACTTC. Protein sequence: CASTFRGDRGISEQYF.

V usage is TRBV7-8 and J usage is TRBJ2-1, with 7 bases that match TRBD2. In germline, CDR1 is SGHVS, CDR2 FQNEAQ. V gave up 1 base and J gave up 9 bases; unmatched junction bases: 15. The CDR3 length is 17 residues. CDR3 nucleotide sequence: TGTGCCAGCAGCTTAGATCCGCGAGGTCGCGGGAGTTCTGAGCAGTTCTTC. Translating it yields CASSLDPRGRGSSEQFF.

The V and J genes are TRBV29-1 and TRBJ1-1, with TRBD1 matching 7 bases. The CDR3 has 14 residues. Germline loops: CDR1 SQVTM, CDR2 ANQGSEA. Losses at the gene ends were 7 bases for V and 1 base for J; bases not matched to a gene: 9. CDR3 sequence reads: CSARQGGWNTEAFF. CDR3 DNA: TGCAGCGCCCGACAGGGAGGTTGGAACACTGAAGCTTTCTTT.